These 25 T cell receptor beta chains came from one sample sequenced in a study of high-grade serous ovarian cancer treatment subgroups. Tumor samples were obtained before definitive surgery or chemotherapy. Using immunoSEQ multiplex PCR, the repertoire was profiled, and TCRdb retains in-frame clones only, with some absent. The profile covers approximately 4,000 clones, with about 80% appearing a single time and roughly 10% taken by the ten largest. Sequencing input: tumor tissue. These receptors all come from a human donor with high-grade serous ovarian cancer.

The rearrangement links TRBV7-9 to TRBJ2-7; D gene unclear. The CDR3 is made up of 13 amino acids. CDR1 and CDR2 (germline): SEHNR, FQNEAQ (reference sequence). V was cut by 5 bases and J by 2 bases, with 10 bases left in between. The CDR3 DNA is TGTGCCAGCAGCGATGAGACAACCTACGAGCAGTACTTC. Protein sequence: CASSDETTYEQYF.

The genes are TRBV5-1 and TRBJ2-1; 8 positions agree with TRBD2. CDR3 length equals 16 residues. V was pared by 2 bases and J by 1 base, with 5 bases of the junction left unmatched. CDR1 and CDR2 from the germline V gene are SGHRS and YFSETQ. CDR3 DNA sequence: TGCGCCAGCAGCTTAACCGCGGGGGGTTCCTACAATGAGCAGTTCTTC. This translates into CASSLTAGGSYNEQFF.

As DNA, the CDR3 is TGTGCCAGCAGTTCCGCGACTAGCGGGGGGCCCTACGAGCAGTACTTC. Its protein product is CASSSATSGGPYEQYF. V gene TRBV6-6 combines with J gene TRBJ2-7; TRBD2 matches at 13 bases. Germline CDR1 and CDR2: MNHNY and SVGAGI (reference sequence). With 4 bases clipped from V and 2 bases from J, the junction kept 5 bases outside the gene matches. The CDR3 has 16 amino acids.

CDR3: CATLRQALQNTEAFF. DNA for the CDR3: TGTGCCACCCTCCGACAGGCATTACAGAACACTGAAGCTTTCTTT. This chain links TRBV28 with TRBJ1-1; a possible D gene is TRBD1 (6 bases). CDR3 size: 15 residues. Germline CDR1 is MDHEN and CDR2 is SYDVKM. V lost 10 bases and J lost 1, with 19 bases in between.

The chain joins TRBV19 to TRBJ2-1; D remains ambiguous. The V and J ends lost 3 bases and 0 bases respectively, with 12 bases between them. The CDR3 consists of 16 residues. The germline gives CDR1 LNHDA, CDR2 SQIVND (reference sequence). The CDR3 DNA follows: TGTGCCAGTAGTATTTCAGGCAGCAGCTCCTACAATGAGCAGTTCTTC. Translation: CASSISGSSSYNEQFF.

The gene calls are TRBV7-8 and TRBJ2-2; D not resolved. This CDR3 contains 13 residues. Germline CDR1 SGHVS, CDR2 FQNEAQ. V shed 4 bases and J shed 3 bases, with 6 bases lying between them. CDR3 nucleotide sequence: TGTGCCAGCAGCTCCCCCTACACCGGGGAGCTGTTTTTT. Protein sequence: CASSSPYTGELFF.

This chain connects TRBV7-2 to TRBJ2-7; D gene unclear. The V gene's germline CDR1 is SGHTA and CDR2 FQGNSA. V was clipped by 2 bases and J by 5 bases, with 10 bases between them. This CDR3 spans 13 amino acids. The CDR3 DNA follows: TGTGCCAGCAGCTTAAGTTTGGCGGACGAGCAGTACTTC. Residues: CASSLSLADEQYF.

This chain joins TRBV28 and TRBJ2-7; D call uncertain. Germline V lookup: CDR1 MDHEN, CDR2 SYDVKM. V shed 6 bases and J shed 2 bases, with 11 bases lying between them. This CDR3 has 13 amino acids. The CDR3 DNA is TGTGCCAGCAGAGGGTTTTCTGCCTACGAGCAGTACTTC. This translates into CASRGFSAYEQYF.

This rearrangement joins TRBV7-2 to TRBJ1-3, with D maybe TRBD1 (5 bases). The CDR3 contains 17 residues. The V gene lost 1 base and the J gene lost 0 bases, with 13 bases spanning the gap. The germline V gene encodes CDR1 SGHTA and CDR2 FQGNSA. The CDR3 region has the DNA TGTGCCAGCAGCTTAGGGGCAGGGTTTGTCTCTGGAAACACCATATATTTT. Encoded protein: CASSLGAGFVSGNTIYF. Filled out from reference TRBV7-2 and TRBJ1-3, the complete variable domain reads GAGVSQSPSNKVTEKGKDVELRCDPISGHTALYWYRQSLGQGLEFLIYFQGNSAPDKSGLPSDRFSAERTGGSVSTLTIQRTQQEDSAVYLCASSLGAGFVSGNTIYFGEGSWLTVV.

The chain links TRBV2 to TRBJ2-7; 8 positions agree with TRBD1. Trimming cost V 3 bases and J 6 bases; bases outside gene matches: 10. Germline CDR1 is SNHLY and CDR2 is FYNNEI. The CDR3 is 15 amino acids. The CDR3 here is CASSELGQGRGEQYF. The CDR3 DNA reads TGTGCCAGCAGTGAGTTAGGACAGGGCCGTGGCGAGCAGTACTTC.

V gene TRBV7-1 combines with J gene TRBJ2-7; no clear D. TRBV7-1 qualifies as an ORF whose function is uncertain. V was shortened by 5 bases and J by 0 bases, with 14 bases between the two germline ends. The CDR3 totals 15 residues. This CDR3 reads CASSPLILTSYEQYF. In DNA form, the CDR3 reads TGTGCCAGCAGCCCCCTCATCCTAACCTCCTACGAGCAGTACTTC.

V and J are TRBV5-6 and TRBJ1-6; 9 bases map to TRBD1. Germline V gene sequence: CDR1 SGHDT, CDR2 YYEEEE. CDR3 length: 16 residues. Trimming at V came to 3 bases and at J to 6 bases, leaving 7 bases not matched to a gene. The CDR3 sequence is CASSSLRDRANSPLHF. The CDR3 DNA reads as TGTGCCAGCAGCTCCCTGAGGGACAGGGCTAATTCACCCCTCCACTTT.

The rearrangement joins TRBV25-1 to TRBJ2-1, with D maybe TRBD2 (8 bases). CDR3 length: 18 residues. Trimming stripped 2 bases from V and 5 bases from J, with 22 bases between. Germline V lookup: CDR1 MGHDK, CDR2 SYGVNS. As DNA, the CDR3 is TGTGCCAGCAGTGAACAGGGGGGCGGGGGGTCCCCACACAATGAGCAGTTCTTC. It translates to CASSEQGGGGSPHNEQFF.

As DNA, the CDR3 is TGTGCTAGTGGTTCGACACCGAGCACAGATACGCAGTATTTT. The encoded protein is CASGSTPSTDTQYF. The chain recombines TRBV12-5 with TRBJ2-3; D gene uncertain. The CDR3 consists of 14 residues. Trimming took off 4 bases at V and 0 bases at J, with 8 bases between the two ends. CDR1 LGHNT and CDR2 FRNRAP come from the germline V gene.

The rearrangement links TRBV4-1 to TRBJ2-7; perhaps TRBD2 as D (5 bases). Trimming removed 9 bases from V and 0 bases from J, with 12 bases in between. Germline CDR1 is MGHRA and CDR2 is YSYEKL. CDR3 length: 13 residues. The CDR3 DNA follows: TGCGCCAGGGGGAGAGACAACTCCTACGAGCAGTACTTC. Amino acid sequence: CARGRDNSYEQYF.

V usage is TRBV19 and J usage is TRBJ2-3, with D unclear. V lost 4 bases to trimming and J lost 1 base, with 12 bases between them. CDR1 and CDR2 from the germline V gene are LNHDA and SQIVND (reference sequence). CDR3 length: 15 amino acids. CDR3 residues: CASSRGPGGTDTQYF. The CDR3 nucleotides read TGTGCCAGTAGTAGAGGTCCGGGTGGCACAGATACGCAGTATTTT.

J is TRBJ1-5 and V is TRBV27; D is unresolved. The CDR3 has 14 residues. Germline values: CDR1 MNHEY, CDR2 SMNVEV (reference sequence). V was cut by 6 bases and J by 2 bases, with 11 bases left in between. CDR3 DNA: TGTGCCAGCAGCCCCCATAGGGGCAATCAGCCCCAGCATTTT. Protein: CASSPHRGNQPQHF.

The sample holds a few counts of this clone. The chain uses TRBV7-9 and TRBJ1-2; tentatively, D is TRBD1 (5 bases). CDR1 and CDR2 from the germline V gene are SEHNR and FQNEAQ (reference sequence). CDR3 length equals 15 residues. The V end was cut by 3 bases, the J end by 2 bases, with 13 bases between. CDR3 residues: CASSLDITRNYGYTF. In DNA form, the CDR3 reads TGTGCCAGCAGCTTGGACATCACCCGGAACTATGGCTACACCTTC.

The chain links TRBV11-3 to TRBJ2-2, with a possible D match to TRBD1 (5 bases). The germline CDR1 and CDR2 sequences are SGHNT and YENEEA. V was trimmed by 2 bases and J by 0 bases, leaving 7 bases between them. The CDR3 runs 15 residues. This CDR3 is CASSLRGSNTGELFF. CDR3 in DNA: TGTGCCAGCAGCTTAAGGGGTTCGAACACCGGGGAGCTGTTTTTT. The full variable domain, its missing parts supplied by reference TRBV11-3 and TRBJ2-2, is EAGVVQSPRYKIIEKKQPVAFWCNPISGHNTLYWYLQNLGQGPELLIRYENEEAVDDSQLPKDRFSAERLKGVDSTLKIQPAELGDSAVYLCASSLRGSNTGELFFGEGSRLTVL.

The chain uses TRBV11-2 and TRBJ2-1, with 9 bases identical to TRBD2. Germline V CDR1 and CDR2: SGHAT, FQNNGV. The CDR3 runs 18 residues. V was pared by 5 bases and J by 5 bases, with 16 bases of the junction left unmatched. The CDR3 here is CASSQPKLLAGPNNEQFF. CDR3 in DNA: TGTGCCAGCAGCCAACCCAAACTTCTAGCGGGGCCAAACAATGAGCAGTTCTTC.

This clone showed up just once. V gene TRBV2 combines with J gene TRBJ1-5; D not certain. This CDR3 is 14 amino acids long. Germline values: CDR1 SNHLY, CDR2 FYNNEI. V was pared by 4 bases and J by 0 bases, with 7 bases between. DNA of the CDR3: TGTGCCAGCAGTGCGGTAAATAGCAATCAGCCCCAGCATTTT. This encodes CASSAVNSNQPQHF.

This sequence joins TRBV28 and TRBJ1-5, with 7 bases that match TRBD1. V lost 4 bases and J lost 3; bases outside the gene matches: 6. Germline V gene data show CDR1 as MDHEN and CDR2 as SYDVKM. CDR3 length: 15 residues. Written as DNA, the CDR3 is TGTGCCAGCAGTTCTTTAACAGGGGCCAATCAGCCCCAGCATTTT. Residues: CASSSLTGANQPQHF.

Only a few counts were recorded for this clone. The chain joins TRBV6-5 to TRBJ2-5; possible D gene TRBD2, 5 bases. Per the germline V gene, CDR1 is MNHEY and CDR2 is SVGAGI. The V end was cut by 7 bases, the J end by 5 bases, with 20 bases between. The CDR3 loop spans 15 amino acids. CDR3 coding DNA: TGTGCCAGCATCTCCGACTACGACGGAGTTGAGACCCAGTACTTC. Protein: CASISDYDGVETQYF.

The chain recombines TRBV30 with TRBJ2-5; D perhaps matches TRBD1 (5 bases). Germline assignment: CDR1 GTSNPN and CDR2 SVGIG (reference sequence). Deletions cut 8 bases from V and 2 bases from J, with 12 bases between. The length of the CDR3 is 12 residues. The CDR3 DNA is TGTGCCGGTGGACATTTTCAAGAGACCCAGTACTTC. It translates to CAGGHFQETQYF.

This chain uses TRBV7-3 with TRBJ2-1; 7 nucleotides line up with TRBD2. V lost 2 bases, J lost 6 bases, and 1 base stayed unmatched. This CDR3 has 13 residues. CDR1 and CDR2 from the germline V gene are SGHTA and FQGTGA. The CDR3 DNA is TGTGCCAGCAGCTTACTAGCGGCCAATGAGCAGTTCTTC. Its translation: CASSLLAANEQFF.